The next 7 T cell receptor beta chains were all read from a single sample in a study of beta chain features in type 1 diabetes. The investigators reverse transcribed all of the isolated RNA, so they sequenced expressed TCRB transcripts. The repertoire was sequenced with immunoSEQ multiplex PCR; TCRdb's copy has only in-frame clones and lacks some. Of a few hundred thousand clones listed, roughly 12% were seen once; the top ten hold approximately 0.015%. Sequenced sample: naive CD4+ T cells from blood. The receptors shown here come from a man aged 18 to 30 in good health.

This clone was seen a few times. This chain links TRBV7-6 with TRBJ1-5; D not resolved. The CDR3 sequence is 13 residues long. V lost 5 bases to trimming and J lost 7 bases, with 12 bases between them. Germline CDR1 reads SGHVS; CDR2 reads FNYEAQ. The CDR3 region is CASSPGIGQPQHF. The CDR3 nucleotides are TGTGCCAGCAGCCCCGGAATCGGGCAGCCCCAGCATTTT.

This clone has a handful of counts. V is TRBV5-1 and J is TRBJ2-7; perhaps TRBD1 as D (5 bases). Germline CDR1 reads SGHRS; CDR2 reads YFSETQ. The CDR3 is 15 residues long. The germline V and J ends were trimmed by 4 bases and 1 base, with 15 bases remaining between them. The CDR3 DNA reads TGCGCCAGCAGCCTTCGACAAGGGGTTTCCTACGAGCAGTACTTC. Translated, it gives CASSLRQGVSYEQYF.

The rearrangement joins TRBV27 to TRBJ2-7; the match to TRBD2 covers 11 bases. V shed 5 bases, J shed 5 bases, and the junction held 8 bases outside the gene matches. The CDR3 runs to 15 residues. Germline V lookup: CDR1 MNHEY, CDR2 SMNVEV (reference sequence). The CDR3 sequence is CASSNLLAGVNEQYF. CDR3 coding DNA: TGTGCCAGCAGTAATCTACTAGCGGGAGTGAACGAGCAGTACTTC.

V gene TRBV28 combines with J gene TRBJ2-7; D may be TRBD2 (7 bases). Trimming removed 7 bases at V and 0 bases at J, with 16 bases between. Germline V gives CDR1 MDHEN, CDR2 SYDVKM. This CDR3 has 15 residues. The CDR3 is CASMGRGGASYEQYF. CDR3 DNA: TGTGCCAGCATGGGAAGGGGGGGTGCCTCCTACGAGCAGTACTTC.

This clone was seen a few times. V usage is TRBV7-2 and J usage is TRBJ2-5, with D unresolved. Per the germline V gene, CDR1 is SGHTA and CDR2 is FQGNSA. The CDR3 is 14 residues long. Trimming took off 4 bases at V and 0 bases at J, with 9 bases between the two ends. CDR3 amino acids: CASSSSPYQETQYF. The CDR3 nucleotides are TGTGCCAGCAGCTCGTCCCCCTACCAAGAGACCCAGTACTTC.

This clone has more than one count but fewer than ten. V and J are TRBV18 and TRBJ1-2; 8 bases fit TRBD1. With 3 bases clipped from V and 0 bases from J, the junction kept 3 bases outside the gene matches. This CDR3 contains 15 residues. Germline loops: CDR1 KGHSH, CDR2 LQKENI. The CDR3 region is CASSPDRATNYGYTF. CDR3 nucleotides: TGTGCCAGCTCACCGGACAGGGCAACTAACTATGGCTACACCTTC. The whole variable domain, filled in from reference TRBV18 and TRBJ1-2, reads NAGVMQNPRHLVRRRGQEARLRCSPMKGHSHVYWYRQLPEEGLKFMVYLQKENIIDESGMPKERFSAEFPKEGPSILRIQQVVRGDSAAYFCASSPDRATNYGYTFGSGTRLTVV.

This clone was observed a few times. The CDR3 region has the DNA TGTGCCAGTAGTATATTGGCAGGGAACAATGAGCAGTTCTTC. This sequence encodes CASSILAGNNEQFF. The rearrangement uses TRBV19 and TRBJ2-1, with D possibly being TRBD1 (5 bases). Deletions cut 2 bases from V and 5 bases from J, with 10 bases between. The CDR3 covers 14 residues. Germline values: CDR1 LNHDA, CDR2 SQIVND (reference sequence).